This T cell receptor beta chain was profiled in a study of human T cells and chemical hapten exposure. Across the whole study: The study patch tested 0.01% DPC on the upper back and read results at 6 days. Chiefly female patients presented with alopecia areata, totalis or universalis. Study results and caveats: Those TCRs sitting above 1 in 1000 frequency stayed the same with DPC sensitization.

Points on this clonotype: What it binds is not known.

The time point is: patch test 1, 2 weeks after DPC sensitization. The treatment denotes: therapeutic diphenylcyclopropenone sensitization with weekly scalp DPC. The library tagged each cDNA molecule with unique molecular identifiers. TCRdb ran MiXCR on the RACE reads and lists one entry per CDR3 protein. The sample contains some 350,000 distinct CDR3 sequences, about 7% of which appear only once. Trimming took 2 bases from V and 3 from J, leaving 17 bases between them. This CDR3 is built from 17 residues. The germline gives CDR1 LGHNA, CDR2 YNFKEQ. Material: whole blood, obtained in connection with sensitization to the hapten diphenylcyclopropenone (DPC). The clonotype originates from a woman aged 18 to 35 with alopecia areata. Some clones in this sample may be carry-over from other donors' samples. The chain joins TRBV4-2 to TRBJ2-1; the D call may be TRBD1 or TRBD2 (5 bases each). The DNA for the CDR3 is TGTGCCAGCAGCCAAAGTCTAACGGGGCCGGTCTACAATGAGCAGTTCTTC. The encoded protein is CASSQSLTGPVYNEQFF.